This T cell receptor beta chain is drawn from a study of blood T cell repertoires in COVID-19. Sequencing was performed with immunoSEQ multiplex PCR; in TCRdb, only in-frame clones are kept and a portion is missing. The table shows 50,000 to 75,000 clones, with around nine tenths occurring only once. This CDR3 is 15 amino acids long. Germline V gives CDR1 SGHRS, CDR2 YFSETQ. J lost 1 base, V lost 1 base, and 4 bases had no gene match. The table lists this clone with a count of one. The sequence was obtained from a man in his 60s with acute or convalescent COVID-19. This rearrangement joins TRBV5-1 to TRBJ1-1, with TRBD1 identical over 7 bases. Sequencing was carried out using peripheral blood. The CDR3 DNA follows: TGCGCCAGCAGCTTGAGGGCAGGGGGGAACACTGAAGCTTTCTTT. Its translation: CASSLRAGGNTEAFF.